A selection of T cell receptor beta chains follows, all from one sample in a study of blood T cell repertoires in COVID-19. Clones were sequenced by immunoSEQ multiplex PCR, and TCRdb holds only the in-frame ones, with some missing. The sample holds roughly 120,000 clones; more than 70% are singletons and the top ten take 6.5% to 9%. What was sequenced was peripheral blood. The origin of the receptors is a human donor in a cohort sampled during active COVID-19. Both conserved end residues are part of each CDR3. A D gene is named only where the DNA matches it firmly. Size values are once, few and many counts, or a class for expanded clones, and some rows have none.

>TRBD1|TRBV6-6|TRBJ1-5|-
CASRQGASYNQPQHF
TGTGCCAGCAGGCAGGGGGCATCTTACAATCAGCCCCAGCATTTT
>TRBD2|TRBV19|TRBJ2-7|few
CASSTGEGPGEQYF
TGTGCCAGTAGTACGGGGGAGGGCCCGGGAGAGCAGTACTTC
>-|TRBV30|TRBJ2-7|-
CAWSLRTPYEQYF
TGTGCCTGGAGTCTCCGGACTCCCTACGAGCAGTACTTC
>TRBD2|TRBV11-2|TRBJ2-5|-
CASSLQAGKQETQYF
TGTGCCAGCAGCTTACAAGCGGGGAAACAAGAGACCCAGTACTTC
>-|TRBV27|TRBJ2-7|-
CASNRPGDPYEQYF
TGTGCCAGCAACCGACCAGGGGACCCCTACGAGCAGTACTTC
>-|TRBV11-1|TRBJ2-7|few
CASSLEQAYEQYF
TGTGCCAGCAGCTTAGAACAGGCCTACGAGCAGTACTTC
>TRBD2|TRBV5-4|TRBJ2-1|-
CASSPTSGRWNEQFF
TGTGCCAGCAGCCCAACTAGCGGGAGGTGGAATGAGCAGTTCTTC
>TRBD1|TRBV9|TRBJ1-2|once
CASSVGDSIYGYTF
TGTGCCAGCAGCGTAGGGGACAGTATCTATGGCTACACCTTC
>TRBD2|TRBV9|TRBJ2-5|-
CASSVVGDYRETQYF
TGTGCCAGCAGCGTAGTTGGGGACTACCGCGAGACCCAGTACTTC
>TRBD1|TRBV2|TRBJ2-1|-
CASTVEDRGHNEQFF
TGTGCCAGCACTGTCGAGGACAGGGGGCATAATGAGCAGTTCTTC
>-|TRBV9|TRBJ1-6|-
CASSVETGPWENSPLHF
TGTGCCAGCAGCGTGGAAACCGGGCCCTGGGAGAATTCACCCCTCCACTTT
>TRBD1|TRBV19|TRBJ2-7|-
CASSLMTGLAYEQYF
TGTGCCAGTAGTTTGATGACAGGGCTGGCCTACGAGCAGTACTTC
>-|TRBV13|TRBJ1-6|-
CASSLKQLSPLHF
TGTGCCAGCAGCTTAAAACAGTTGTCACCCCTCCACTTT
>-|TRBV20-1|TRBJ1-6|-
CSASTPEISPLHF
TGCAGTGCGAGTACACCGGAGATTTCACCCCTCCACTTT
>-|TRBV5-1|TRBJ1-3|-
CASSLVQGSGNTIYF
TGCGCCAGCAGCTTGGTACAGGGATCAGGAAACACCATATATTTT
>-|TRBV6-6|TRBJ2-5|-
CASSYVLEETQYF
TGTGCCAGCAGTTATGTGTTAGAAGAGACCCAGTACTTC
>TRBD1|TRBV19|TRBJ1-2|-
CASSLSGQGAYGYTF
TGTGCCAGTAGTCTCTCGGGACAGGGGGCGTATGGCTACACCTTC
>TRBD1|TRBV9|TRBJ2-7|-
CASSAGTGGYEQYF
TGTGCCAGCAGCGCCGGGACAGGGGGCTACGAGCAGTACTTC
>-|TRBV19|TRBJ2-7|-
CASSISGLSSYEQYF
TGTGCCAGTAGTATTTCAGGCCTATCGTCCTACGAGCAGTACTTC
>TRBD2|TRBV10-2|TRBJ2-7|many
CASSDLTSGYEQYF
TGCGCCAGCAGTGATTTGACTAGCGGCTACGAGCAGTACTTC
>-|TRBV4-2|TRBJ2-7|-
CASSQDHERSYEQYF
TGTGCCAGCAGCCAAGATCATGAGCGGAGCTACGAGCAGTACTTC
>TRBD1|TRBV2|TRBJ2-1|-
CASSPDRVNEQFF
TGTGCCAGCAGTCCGGACAGGGTAAATGAGCAGTTCTTC
>-|TRBV5-1|TRBJ2-7|-
CASSLKGGHQYF
TGCGCCAGCAGCTTAAAAGGGGGACACCAGTACTTC
>-|TRBV6-5|TRBJ1-1|-
CASSPPGRPEAFF
TGTGCCAGCAGTCCCCCCGGGAGACCTGAAGCTTTCTTT